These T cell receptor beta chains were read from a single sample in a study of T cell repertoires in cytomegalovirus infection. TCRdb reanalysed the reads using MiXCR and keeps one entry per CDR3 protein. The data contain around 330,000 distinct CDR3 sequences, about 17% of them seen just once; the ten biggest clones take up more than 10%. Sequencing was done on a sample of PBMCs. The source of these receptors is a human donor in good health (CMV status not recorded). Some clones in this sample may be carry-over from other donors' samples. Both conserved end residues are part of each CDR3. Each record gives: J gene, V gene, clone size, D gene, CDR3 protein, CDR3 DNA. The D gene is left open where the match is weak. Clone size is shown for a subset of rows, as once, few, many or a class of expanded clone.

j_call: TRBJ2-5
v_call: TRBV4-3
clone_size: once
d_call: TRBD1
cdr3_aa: CASSQGGTGVSETQYF
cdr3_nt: TGCGCCAGCAGCCAAGGGGGGACAGGGGTGTCAGAGACCCAGTACTTC

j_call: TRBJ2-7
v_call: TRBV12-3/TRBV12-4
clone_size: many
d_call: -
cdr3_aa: CASSLGYYEQYF
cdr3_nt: TGTGCCAGCAGCTTGGGATACTACGAGCAGTACTTC

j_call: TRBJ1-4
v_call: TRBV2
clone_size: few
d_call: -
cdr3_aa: CASTSAATNEKLFF
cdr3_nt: TGTGCCAGCACTTCAGCTGCAACTAATGAAAAACTGTTTTTT

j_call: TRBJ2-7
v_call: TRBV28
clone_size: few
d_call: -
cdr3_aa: CASSPTNGYEQYF
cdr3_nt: TGTGCCAGCAGTCCCACGAATGGTTACGAGCAGTACTTC

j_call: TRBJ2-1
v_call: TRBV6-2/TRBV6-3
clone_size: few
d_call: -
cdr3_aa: CASSYRGWEQFF
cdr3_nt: TGTGCCAGCAGTTACAGGGGTTGGGAGCAGTTCTTC

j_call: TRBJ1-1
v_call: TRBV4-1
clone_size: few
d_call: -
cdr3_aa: CASSHPRDTEAFF
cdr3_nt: TGCGCCAGCAGCCACCCGAGGGACACTGAAGCTTTCTTT

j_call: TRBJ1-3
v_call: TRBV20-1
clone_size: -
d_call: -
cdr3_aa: CSASSAADRTNTIYF
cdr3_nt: TGCAGTGCTAGTAGCGCAGCGGACAGAACGAACACCATATATTTT

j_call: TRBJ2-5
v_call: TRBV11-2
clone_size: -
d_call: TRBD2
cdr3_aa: CASSLGASGGFQETQYF
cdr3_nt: TGTGCCAGCAGCTTAGGGGCTAGCGGGGGATTCCAAGAGACCCAGTACTTC

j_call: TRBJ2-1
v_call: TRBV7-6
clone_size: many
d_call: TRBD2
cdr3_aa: CASTAPLAGKGNEQFF
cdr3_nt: TGTGCCAGCACTGCCCCACTAGCGGGTAAAGGGAATGAGCAGTTCTTC

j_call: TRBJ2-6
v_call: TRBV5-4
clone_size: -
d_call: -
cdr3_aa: CASSLWLISGANVLTF
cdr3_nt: TGTGCCAGCAGCTTATGGTTGATCTCTGGGGCCAACGTCCTGACTTTC

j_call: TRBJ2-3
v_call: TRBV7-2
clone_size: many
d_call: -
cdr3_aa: CASSLAWDTSSTDTQYF
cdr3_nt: TGTGCCAGCAGCTTAGCTTGGGACACATCTAGCACAGATACGCAGTATTTT

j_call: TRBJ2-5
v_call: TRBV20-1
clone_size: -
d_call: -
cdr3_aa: CSAALGLAEETQYF
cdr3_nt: TGCAGTGCTGCCCTCGGGCTAGCTGAGGAGACCCAGTACTTC

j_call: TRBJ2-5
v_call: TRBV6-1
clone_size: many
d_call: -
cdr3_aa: CASSRQLQETQYF
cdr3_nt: TGTGCCAGCAGCAGACAACTACAAGAGACCCAGTACTTC

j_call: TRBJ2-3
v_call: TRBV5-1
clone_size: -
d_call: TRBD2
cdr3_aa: CASSVSGGTDTQYF
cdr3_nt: TGCGCCAGCAGTGTTAGCGGGGGCACAGATACGCAGTATTTT

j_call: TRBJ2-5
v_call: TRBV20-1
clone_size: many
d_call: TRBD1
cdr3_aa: CSVPPTGEKGETQYF
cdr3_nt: TGCAGTGTTCCACCAACAGGGGAGAAAGGGGAGACCCAGTACTTC

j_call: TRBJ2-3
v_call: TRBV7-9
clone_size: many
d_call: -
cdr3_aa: CASSLLAGSTDTQYF
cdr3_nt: TGTGCCAGCAGCTTACTGGCAGGGTCCACAGATACGCAGTATTTT

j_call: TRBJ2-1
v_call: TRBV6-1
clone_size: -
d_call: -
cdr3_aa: CASSLGPLGSNEQFF
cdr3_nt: TGTGCCAGCAGTTTAGGACCACTAGGCTCCAATGAGCAGTTCTTC

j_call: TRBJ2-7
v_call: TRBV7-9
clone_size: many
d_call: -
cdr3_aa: CASSPDGGSLEQYF
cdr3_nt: TGTGCCAGCAGCCCGGACGGTGGGTCGCTCGAGCAGTACTTC

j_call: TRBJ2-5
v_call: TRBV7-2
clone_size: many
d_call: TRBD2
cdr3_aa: CASSFRAGVQETQYF
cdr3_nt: TGTGCCAGCAGCTTCAGAGCGGGGGTACAAGAGACCCAGTACTTC

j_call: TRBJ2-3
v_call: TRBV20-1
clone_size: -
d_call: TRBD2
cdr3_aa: CSAPSASGTDTQYF
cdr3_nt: TGCAGTGCTCCGTCAGCTAGCGGAACAGATACGCAGTATTTT

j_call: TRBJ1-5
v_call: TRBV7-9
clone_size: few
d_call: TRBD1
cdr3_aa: CASSDGQGNQPQHF
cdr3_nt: TGTGCCAGCAGCGACGGACAGGGAAATCAGCCCCAGCATTTT

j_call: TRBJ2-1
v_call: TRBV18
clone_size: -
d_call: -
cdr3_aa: CASSPPLSGDEQFF
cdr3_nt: TGTGCCAGCTCACCGCCACTATCAGGGGATGAGCAGTTCTTC

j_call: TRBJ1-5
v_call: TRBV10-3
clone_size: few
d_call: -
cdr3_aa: CAISLQGANQPQHF
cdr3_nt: TGTGCCATCAGTCTCCAGGGAGCGAATCAGCCCCAGCATTTT

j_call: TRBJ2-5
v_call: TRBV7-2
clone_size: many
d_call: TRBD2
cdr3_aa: CASSSLWRERGGQETQYF
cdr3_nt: TGTGCCAGCAGCTCGCTCTGGCGGGAGCGGGGGGGACAAGAGACCCAGTACTTC

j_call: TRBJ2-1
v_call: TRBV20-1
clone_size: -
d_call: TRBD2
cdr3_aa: CSASGPSAGDEQFF
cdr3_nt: TGCAGTGCCTCTGGACCGTCCGCGGGGGATGAGCAGTTCTTC

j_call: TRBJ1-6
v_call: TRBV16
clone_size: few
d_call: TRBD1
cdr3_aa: CASSQTGTGTVNSPLHF
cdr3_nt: TGTGCCAGCAGCCAAACGGGGACCGGGACAGTTAATTCACCCCTCCACTTT

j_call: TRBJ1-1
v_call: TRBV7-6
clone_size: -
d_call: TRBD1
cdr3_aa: CASSLRPGQANTEAFF
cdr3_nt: TGTGCCAGCAGCTTACGCCCGGGACAGGCGAACACTGAAGCTTTCTTT

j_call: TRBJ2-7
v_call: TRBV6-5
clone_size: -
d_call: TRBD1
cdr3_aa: CASRQGVNEQYF
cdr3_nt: TGTGCCAGCAGACAGGGGGTAAACGAGCAGTACTTC

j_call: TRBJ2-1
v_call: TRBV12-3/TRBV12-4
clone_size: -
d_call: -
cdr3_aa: CASSDLGGDEQFF
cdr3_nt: TGTGCCAGCAGTGACCTGGGCGGGGATGAGCAGTTCTTC

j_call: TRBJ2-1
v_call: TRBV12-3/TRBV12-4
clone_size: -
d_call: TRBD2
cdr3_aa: CASSQTSGGLNEQFF
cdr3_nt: TGTGCCAGCAGTCAAACTAGCGGGGGGCTAAATGAGCAGTTCTTC

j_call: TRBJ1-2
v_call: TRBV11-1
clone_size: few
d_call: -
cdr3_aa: CASSLTGTAYGYTF
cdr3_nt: TGTGCCAGCAGCTTGACCGGGACGGCCTATGGCTACACCTTC

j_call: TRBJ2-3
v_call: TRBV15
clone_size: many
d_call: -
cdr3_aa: CATSRNPGDLTNTDTQYF
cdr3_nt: TGTGCCACCAGTAGAAACCCGGGAGACCTAACGAACACAGATACGCAGTATTTT

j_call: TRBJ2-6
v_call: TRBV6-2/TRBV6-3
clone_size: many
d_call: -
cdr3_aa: CASSPGANVLTF
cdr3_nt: TGTGCCAGCAGTCCTGGGGCCAACGTCCTGACTTTC

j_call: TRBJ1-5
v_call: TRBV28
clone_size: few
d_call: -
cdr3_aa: CASRIQGSYQPQHF
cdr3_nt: TGTGCCAGCAGAATACAGGGCTCCTATCAGCCCCAGCATTTT

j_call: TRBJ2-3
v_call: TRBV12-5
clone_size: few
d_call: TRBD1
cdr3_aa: CASGSGTEFSTDTQYF
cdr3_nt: TGTGCTAGTGGCTCCGGGACAGAATTTTCCACAGATACGCAGTATTTT

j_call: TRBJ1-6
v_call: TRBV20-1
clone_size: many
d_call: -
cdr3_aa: CSARDPASSSSYNSPLHF
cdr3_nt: TGCAGTGCTAGAGATCCGGCAAGTTCCAGCTCCTATAATTCACCCCTCCACTTT

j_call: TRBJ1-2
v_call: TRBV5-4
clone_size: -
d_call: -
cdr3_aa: CASSVERYGYTF
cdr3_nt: TGTGCCAGCAGCGTAGAGCGATATGGCTACACCTTC

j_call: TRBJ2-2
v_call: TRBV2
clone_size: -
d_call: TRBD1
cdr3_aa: CASSEMGTDGELFF
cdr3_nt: TGTGCCAGCAGTGAAATGGGGACAGACGGGGAGCTGTTTTTT

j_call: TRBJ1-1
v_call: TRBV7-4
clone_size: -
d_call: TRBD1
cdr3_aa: CASSQLTGLNTEAFF
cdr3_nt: TGTGCCAGCAGCCAACTGACAGGGCTGAACACTGAAGCTTTCTTT

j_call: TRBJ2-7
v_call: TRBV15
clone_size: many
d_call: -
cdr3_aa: CATSRPDGQFSYEQYF
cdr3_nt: TGTGCCACCAGCAGACCGGATGGACAGTTCTCCTACGAGCAGTACTTC

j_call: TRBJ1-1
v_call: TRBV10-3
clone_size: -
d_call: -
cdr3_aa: CAISIDPNTEAFF
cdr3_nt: TGTGCCATCAGCATAGACCCGAACACTGAAGCTTTCTTT